This TCR beta chain comes out of a study of shared clonotypes between healthy human individuals. General study findings and limits: In a handful of donors, around 5% of naive CD4 clonotypes appeared in common.

On this clone: Its target is not known.

The method was immunoSEQ multiplex PCR; TCRdb's version includes in-frame clones alone and lacks a portion of them. This table holds hundreds of thousands of clones, roughly 70% found once. The CDR3 sequence is 16 residues long. Germline CDR1 reads SGHDT; CDR2 reads YYEEEE. Losses at the gene ends were 0 bases for V and 5 bases for J; bases not matched to a gene: 4. Sequencing was done on a sample of memory CD4+ T cells sorted from blood. The subset: CD45RA-negative fraction. This sequence was found in a man aged 30 to 39 in good health. The chain couples TRBV5-6 to TRBJ2-5; 13 bases are shared with TRBD2. The CDR3 DNA follows: TGTGCCAGCAGCTTGGGACTAGCGGGAGGTCGGGAGACCCAGTACTTC. Encoded protein: CASSLGLAGGRETQYF.